Given below is one T cell receptor beta chain in context. What it binds is not known. TCRdb reprocessed the multiplex PCR reads via MiXCR and lists one record per CDR3 protein. There are 200,000 to 300,000 distinct CDR3 sequences in the sample; about 30% occur only once, and about 1% lies in the top ten. Breast cancer patients provided tissue from their axillary draining lymph nodes. The entry originates in a study of breast tumors, draining lymph nodes, adjacent tissues. Findings and limits, study-wide: The data were judged consistent with most tumor T cells coming from lymph node and expanding in tumor. Luminal-like breast cancer showed significantly higher tumor–nontumor repertoire similarity than basal-like. Tumor TCR diversity was below lymph nodes but above nontumor tissue.

Germline-derived CDR1 and CDR2 are SGHVS and FNYEAQ. Trimming cost V 5 bases and J 6 bases; bases outside gene matches: 20. The CDR3 extends over 20 amino acids. The source of this sequence is a female donor with breast cancer. Some clones in this sample may be carry-over from other donors' samples. This chain connects TRBV7-6 to TRBJ2-3, with TRBD2 matching 13 bases. Specimen: axillary lymph node tissue. The CDR3 coding sequence is TGTGCCAGCAGCCGTCGGACTAGCGGGAGTGCTTCACAGGGCAGGGATACGCAGTATTTT. Protein: CASSRRTSGSASQGRDTQYF.